These 27 T cell receptor beta chains were all obtained from the same sample, sequenced in a study of spatial heterogeneity in lung cancer. Whole-study findings and limits: Tumor mutation counts were tracked by expanded intratumoral alpha and beta TCR counts.

Their antigen targets remain unknown. Each CDR3 protein gets one entry after TCRdb re-called the 5' RACE reads with MiXCR. Here the sample spans about 100,000 distinct CDR3 sequences, approximately 4.4% being singletons. As for time point: sample taken at primary tumor resection. This specimen was lung tumor tissue, taken at surgery. Receptors were obtained from a male donor with early-stage non-small cell lung cancer.

This chain joins TRBV10-2 and TRBJ2-3; D unclear. CDR1 and CDR2 from the germline V gene are WSHSY and SAAADI. CDR3 length: 14 residues. V was cut by 4 bases and J by 2 bases, with 10 bases left in between. The CDR3 sequence is CASSGPRPTDTQYF. DNA of the CDR3: TGCGCCAGCAGTGGTCCTCGGCCCACAGATACGCAGTATTTT.

This clonotype was recorded many times. V gene TRBV7-2 combines with J gene TRBJ1-5, with 7 bases identical to TRBD1. The CDR3 is made up of 17 amino acids. Looked up from germline, CDR1 is SGHTA and CDR2 is FQGNSA. The ends lost 5 bases at V and 1 base at J; junction bases unmatched: 11. CDR3 protein: CASSPMSSDRSNQPQHF. The CDR3 bases are TGTGCCAGCAGCCCCATGTCCTCGGACAGGAGCAATCAGCCCCAGCATTTT. The full variable domain, in which reference TRBV7-2 and TRBJ1-5 provide the parts outside the CDR3, is GAGVSQSPSNKVTEKGKDVELRCDPISGHTALYWYRQSLGQGLEFLIYFQGNSAPDKSGLPSDRFSAERTGGSVSTLTIQRTQQEDSAVYLCASSPMSSDRSNQPQHFGDGTRLSIL.

The sample holds many counts of this clonotype. This sequence joins TRBV29-1 and TRBJ1-2; 9 bases are shared with TRBD1. The V gene end was trimmed by 0 bases and the J gene end by 4 bases; junction bases not matched to a gene: 6. This CDR3 region has 15 residues. Germline values: CDR1 SQVTM, CDR2 ANQGSEA. CDR3 region: CSVEEPGQGIYGYTF. The CDR3 nucleotides are TGCAGCGTTGAAGAACCGGGACAGGGTATCTATGGCTACACCTTC.

The gene calls are TRBV19 and TRBJ1-1; D is unclear. Trimming took 3 bases from V and 1 from J, leaving 6 bases between them. The CDR3 sequence is 13 residues long. CDR1 is LNHDA, CDR2 SQIVND, per germline (reference sequence). The CDR3 DNA follows: TGTGCCAGTAGTATCGCGAGGAACACTGAAGCTTTCTTT. Protein: CASSIARNTEAFF.

Many counts were recorded for this clonotype. The chain combines TRBV20-1 with TRBJ1-6; 7 positions match TRBD1. Looked up from germline, CDR1 is DFQATT and CDR2 is SNEGSKA (reference sequence). The junction had 5 bases not matched to a gene; V was cut back by 5 bases and J by 7 bases. The CDR3 runs 13 residues. The CDR3 is CSAGRTGNSPLHF. Written as DNA, the CDR3 is TGCAGTGCTGGAAGGACAGGAAATTCACCCCTCCACTTT.

The chain couples TRBV19 to TRBJ2-6; 8 nucleotides match TRBD1. Germline V gene data show CDR1 as LNHDA and CDR2 as SQIVND (reference sequence). The CDR3 totals 15 residues. The J segment lost 3 bases and the V segment lost 6 bases, leaving 4 bases of the junction unmatched. The CDR3 sequence: CASSPDRGGANVLTF. The DNA of the CDR3 is TGTGCCAGTAGCCCCGACAGGGGTGGGGCCAACGTCCTGACTTTC. Based on the CDR3 plus reference TRBV19 and TRBJ2-6, the full variable domain is DGGITQSPKYLFRKEGQNVTLSCEQNLNHDAMYWYRQDPGQGLRLIYYSQIVNDFQKGDIAEGYSVSREKKESFPLTVTSAQKNPTAFYLCASSPDRGGANVLTFGAGSRLTVL.

This clonotype was detected ten times or more. CDR3 in amino acids: CASRTAVGYNEQFF. The DNA for the CDR3 is TGTGCCAGCCGGACGGCTGTGGGCTACAATGAGCAGTTCTTC. The V call is TRBV28, the J call TRBJ2-1; D not certain. The germline CDR1 and CDR2 sequences are MDHEN and SYDVKM. Trimming removed 8 bases at V and 3 bases at J, with 14 bases between. The CDR3 consists of 14 residues.

This clonotype has ten or more counts. J is TRBJ1-1 and V is TRBV6-5; D is perhaps TRBD1 (5 bases). CDR3 length: 14 residues. CDR1 is MNHEY and CDR2 is SVGAGI in the germline V gene. V lost 6 bases to trimming and J lost 4 bases, with 15 bases between them. CDR3 sequence reads: CASSSQRGGTEAFF. The CDR3 DNA is TGTGCCAGCAGCTCTCAGCGGGGGGGCACTGAAGCTTTCTTT.

This clonotype was found many times. V is TRBV24-1 and J is TRBJ2-5; D perhaps matches TRBD2 (5 bases). The germline CDR1 and CDR2 sequences are KGHDR and SFDVKD. V was clipped by 1 base and J by 3 bases, with 14 bases between them. This CDR3 has 16 amino acids. The CDR3 nucleotides are TGTGCCACCAGTGATTTCGGGGAGTCGATAGAAGAGACCCAGTACTTC. Its protein is CATSDFGESIEETQYF.

This clonotype was picked up many times. The rearrangement joins TRBV13 to TRBJ2-1; TRBD1 matches 8 bases. The germline gives CDR1 PRHDT, CDR2 FYEKMQ (reference sequence). The trim removed 0 bases at V and 3 bases at J, leaving 4 bases unmatched. The CDR3 has 16 residues. CDR3 DNA sequence: TGTGCCAGCAGCTTAGGAGGACAGGGCTTCTACAATGAGCAGTTCTTC. Translation: CASSLGGQGFYNEQFF.

This clonotype was found many times. This chain uses TRBV2 with TRBJ2-1; TRBD2 agrees at 9 bases. Trimming at V came to 3 bases and at J to 6 bases, leaving 12 bases not matched to a gene. Germline loops: CDR1 SNHLY, CDR2 FYNNEI. The CDR3 covers 17 residues. The chain's CDR3 is CASSDSIAGASINEQFF. The DNA of the CDR3 is TGTGCCAGCAGTGACTCGATAGCGGGAGCTTCAATCAATGAGCAGTTCTTC.

On this clonotype itself: This clone may be a read error of a much larger clone one base away. The chain uses TRBV18 and TRBJ2-7, with D uncertain. The CDR3 is 13 amino acids. Germline values: CDR1 KGHSH, CDR2 LQKENI. CDR3 coding DNA: TGTGTCAGCCCCAAACTGGCTTCCTACGAGCAGTACTTC. Its translation: CVSPKLASYEQYF.

This clonotype was found many times. The genes are TRBV27 and TRBJ2-4; perhaps TRBD1 as D (5 bases). The CDR3 is made up of 12 amino acids. Germline V gives CDR1 MNHEY, CDR2 SMNVEV (reference sequence). V lost 0 bases to trimming and J lost 16 bases, with 13 bases between them. CDR3 sequence: CASSLSPDRLYF. CDR3 in DNA: TGTGCCAGCAGTTTATCTCCCGACAGACTTTACTTC.

This clonotype came up many times. Here the CDR3 reads CASSLKQGFMNYGYTF. CDR3 DNA sequence: TGTGCCAGCAGCTTAAAACAGGGGTTCATGAACTATGGCTACACCTTC. V is TRBV11-2 and J is TRBJ1-2, with TRBD1 matching over 7 bases. CDR3 length: 16 amino acids. The germline V gene has CDR1 SGHAT and CDR2 FQNNGV. Trimming removed 2 bases from V and 2 bases from J; junction bases left unmatched: 8. The variable domain in full, with the rest retrieved from reference TRBV11-2 and TRBJ1-2, is EAGVAQSPRYKIIEKRQSVAFWCNPISGHATLYWYQQILGQGPKLLIQFQNNGVVDDSQLPKDRFSAERLKGVDSTLKIQPAKLEDSAVYLCASSLKQGFMNYGYTFGSGTRLTVV.

This clonotype was counted many times. V usage is TRBV29-1 and J usage is TRBJ2-1; D perhaps matches TRBD2 (6 bases). V lost 3 bases and J 4 bases, leaving 16 bases between the germline ends. This CDR3 has 15 residues. Germline loops: CDR1 SQVTM, CDR2 ANQGSEA. In DNA form, the CDR3 reads TGCAGCGTTGAGAGTGGTGTGACTAGTTACAATGAGCAGTTCTTC. This sequence encodes CSVESGVTSYNEQFF.

Many counts were recorded for this clonotype. The rearrangement uses TRBV28 and TRBJ2-1, with D hard to call. Germline-derived CDR1 and CDR2 are MDHEN and SYDVKM. The V end lost 7 bases, the J end lost 5 bases, and 15 bases lay between the germline ends. The CDR3 extends over 14 amino acids. The CDR3 spells CASNPGQPHNEQFF. The CDR3 DNA follows: TGTGCCAGCAACCCGGGCCAGCCCCACAATGAGCAGTTCTTC.

This clonotype was seen a few times. The V call is TRBV2, the J call TRBJ1-4, with 9 bases identical to TRBD1. V was pared by 10 bases and J by 3 bases, with 6 bases of the junction left unmatched. Per germline, CDR1 SNHLY and CDR2 FYNNEI. The length of the CDR3 is 14 residues. CDR3 DNA: TGTGCCACCCACAGGGGGCCGTCTAATGAAAAACTGTTTTTT. This gives the protein CATHRGPSNEKLFF.

This clonotype has at least ten counts. The CDR3 DNA follows: TGTGCCAGCAGCTTTTCTTCGGGTTTGATAGAGACCCAGTACTTC. It codes for CASSFSSGLIETQYF. The gene calls are TRBV11-2 and TRBJ2-5; D is unclear. Germline-derived CDR1 and CDR2 are SGHAT and FQNNGV. Trimming took 3 bases from V and 4 from J, leaving 15 bases between them. CDR3 size: 15 residues.

The rearrangement uses TRBV10-3 and TRBJ1-1; perhaps TRBD1 as D (5 bases). V dropped 2 bases and J dropped 10 bases, with 17 bases sitting between them. Germline V gene data show CDR1 as ENHRY and CDR2 as SYGVKD. This CDR3 is built from 14 residues. The CDR3 loop reads CAISEPHPGRRAFF. The CDR3 bases are TGTGCCATCAGTGAGCCTCACCCGGGACGGCGAGCTTTCTTT.

There are many counts of this clonotype. V and J are TRBV24-1 and TRBJ2-3; D unresolved. The V end was cut by 3 bases, the J end by 2 bases, with 2 bases between. The CDR3 has 12 residues. Germline loops: CDR1 KGHDR, CDR2 SFDVKD. The CDR3: CATSDTTDTQYF. The DNA for the CDR3 is TGTGCCACCAGTGATACCACAGATACGCAGTATTTT.

Turning to this clonotype: A much larger clone sits a single nucleotide away, making a read error possible. V is TRBV4-1 and J is TRBJ2-2; D tentatively fits TRBD1 or TRBD2 (5 bases each). Germline V gives CDR1 MGHRA, CDR2 YSYEKL. V lost 2 bases and J 6 bases, leaving 16 bases between the germline ends. This CDR3 has 16 residues. DNA of the CDR3: TGCGCCAGCAGCCAAAGCCCCGGGACCCAGGCCGGGGAGCTGTTTTTT. This translates into CASSQSPGTQAGELFF.

In its sample, this clonotype was seen many times. The chain employs TRBV6-1 and TRBJ1-5; D not resolved. V was trimmed by 2 bases and J by 0 bases, leaving 8 bases between them. Germline loops: CDR1 MNHNS, CDR2 SASEGT. The CDR3 consists of 15 residues. For the CDR3, the DNA is TGTGCCAGCAGTGAATACAACTATAGCAATCAGCCCCAGCATTTT. Amino acids: CASSEYNYSNQPQHF.

This chain joins TRBV24-1 and TRBJ2-7, with 7 bases fitting TRBD1. V lost 4 bases to trimming and J lost 5 bases; unmatched junction nucleotides: 4. The CDR3 has 13 residues. Germline assignment: CDR1 KGHDR and CDR2 SFDVKD. In DNA, the CDR3 is TGTGCCACCAGTGAATGGGACAGACACGAGCAGTACTTC. Translated: CATSEWDRHEQYF.

The chain combines TRBV10-3 with TRBJ1-1; D gene unclear. The CDR3 has 12 amino acids. From germline, CDR1 is ENHRY and CDR2 SYGVKD. Trimming removed 2 bases at V and 8 bases at J, with 9 bases between. CDR3 in DNA: TGTGCCATCAGTGAGGGGCCGAAGGAAGCTTTCTTT. This gives the protein CAISEGPKEAFF.

This chain connects TRBV4-1 to TRBJ1-5; D gene unclear. The CDR3 sequence is 14 residues long. Trimming removed 4 bases from V and 2 bases from J, with 9 bases in between. The germline V gene has CDR1 MGHRA and CDR2 YSYEKL. The CDR3 reads CASSRTLGNQPQHF. The CDR3 DNA reads as TGCGCCAGCAGCCGTACGTTGGGCAATCAGCCCCAGCATTTT.

There are a few counts of this clonotype. This chain joins TRBV28 and TRBJ2-7; D is unresolved. Trimming cost V 10 bases and J 9 bases, with 16 bases left between them. The CDR3 is 11 residues long. The V gene's germline CDR1 is MDHEN and CDR2 SYDVKM. The CDR3 reads CATLGQVGQYF. The CDR3 region has the DNA TGTGCCACCCTCGGGCAGGTCGGGCAGTACTTC.

The chain combines TRBV19 with TRBJ2-2; TRBD2 matches at 8 bases. The CDR3 spans 13 residues. Unmatched junction bases numbered 2, after V lost 7 bases and J lost 4 bases. From germline, CDR1 is LNHDA and CDR2 SQIVND (reference sequence). The CDR3: CASTGRVTGELFF. For the CDR3, the DNA is TGTGCCAGTACCGGGAGGGTCACCGGGGAGCTGTTTTTT. The whole variable domain, filled in from reference TRBV19 and TRBJ2-2, reads DGGITQSPKYLFRKEGQNVTLSCEQNLNHDAMYWYRQDPGQGLRLIYYSQIVNDFQKGDIAEGYSVSREKKESFPLTVTSAQKNPTAFYLCASTGRVTGELFFGEGSRLTVL.